This TCR beta chain was profiled in a study of T-cell memory formation after mild COVID-19. Overall study context: TCR clustering was largely donor specific.

This CDR3 contains 14 residues. Per germline, CDR1 SGHTA and CDR2 FQGNSA. J lost 2 bases, V lost 5 bases, and 6 bases had no gene match. TCRdb used MiXCR to reprocess the 5' RACE reads, holding one entry per CDR3 protein. The sample lists approximately 150,000 distinct CDR3 sequences; over 10% were seen once. This receptor was obtained from a man younger than 30 who had mild COVID-19 (a few samples of this study predate the infection). Cell type and time point are not known. Sequenced: PBMCs or a T cell subset sorted from them (not recorded which). This rearrangement joins TRBV7-2 to TRBJ2-7; 7 bases are a match to TRBD2. CDR3 nucleotides: TGTGCCAGCAGCCAAACGGGGGGAACCTACGAGCAGTACTTC. Encoded protein: CASSQTGGTYEQYF.